Detailed here is one T cell receptor beta chain. Its target is not known. Amplified regions were TCR beta CDR3 sequences from RNA transcripts. First-round RT-PCR targeting the TCR CDR3 was performed with the HTBI primer set. Using its own MiXCR run on the multiplex PCR reads, TCRdb lists one record per CDR3 protein. The sample shows about 380,000 distinct CDR3 sequences, approximately 18% of them seen only once. This sample is drawn from a study of T cells in Graves' hyperthyroidism and ophthalmopathy. Study findings and constraints: Blood also contained most expanded thyroid clonotypes above 0.001.

The receptor comes from a man between 18 and 29 years old with Graves' ophthalmopathy. What was sequenced was blood.

CDR3 sequence (DNA): TGTGCCAGCAGTGAATCTGGGAGCTCCTACGAGCAGTACTTC. Its protein product is CASSESGSSYEQYF. The chain joins TRBV25-1 to TRBJ2-7, with a tentative D call TRBD2 (5 bases). Germline loops: CDR1 MGHDK, CDR2 SYGVNS. The V and J ends lost 1 base and 0 bases respectively, with 7 bases between them. This CDR3 is built from 14 residues.